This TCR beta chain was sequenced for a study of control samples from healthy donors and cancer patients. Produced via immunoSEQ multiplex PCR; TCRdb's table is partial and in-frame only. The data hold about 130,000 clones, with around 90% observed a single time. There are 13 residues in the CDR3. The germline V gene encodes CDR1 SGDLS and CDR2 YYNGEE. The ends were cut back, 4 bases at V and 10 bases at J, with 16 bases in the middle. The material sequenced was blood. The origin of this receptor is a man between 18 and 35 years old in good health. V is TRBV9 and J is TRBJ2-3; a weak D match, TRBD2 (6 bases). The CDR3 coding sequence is TGTGCCAGCAGCCCCGGAGGGCAGCTCTCGCAGTATTTT. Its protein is CASSPGGQLSQYF.